The clone carrying this T cell receptor (beta chain) was found a few times. This record belongs to a study of neoadjuvant anti-PD-1 for oral cavity cancer. Overall study: Before surgery, most patients got three to four biweekly 3 mg/kg nivolumab doses. Around day 43, patients without progression received a fourth nivolumab dose before surgery.

Sequencing used immunoSEQ multiplex PCR; TCRdb keeps in-frame clones, though not all of them. The table lists about 9,800 clones, approximately 59% of them singletons, with almost 4.5% in the top ten. CDR3 length: 16 residues. V shed 2 bases and J shed 0 bases, with 11 bases lying between them. Germline assignment: CDR1 MNHEY and CDR2 SVGAGI. Time point described: after neoadjuvant nivolumab, at surgical resection. The patients had HPV-negative, locally advanced oral cavity squamous cell carcinoma. Blood cells were analyzed directly, without culture or expansion. This chain joins TRBV6-5 and TRBJ2-4; a possible D gene is TRBD1 (5 bases). The sequencing used PBMCs, collected after nivolumab (anti-PD-1) treatment. The receptor comes from a person aged 40 to 85 with oral cavity squamous cell carcinoma. The CDR3 DNA is TGTGCCAGCAGTTACGGGTTGGGGCTAGCCAAAAACATTCAGTACTTC. Protein sequence: CASSYGLGLAKNIQYF.